The next 16 T cell receptor beta chains were all read from a single sample in a study of shared clonotypes between healthy human individuals. Repertoires were generated with immunoSEQ multiplex PCR, while TCRdb's copy carries only in-frame clones and drops some. The sample yields over 1.5 million clones, under 99% seen once. The sample taken for sequencing was naive CD4+ T cells sorted from blood. The subset was: CD45RA+ positively selected. The receptors were sampled from a young man in good health.

The chain joins TRBV5-4 to TRBJ2-2; D gene unclear. Trimming pared 4 bases from V and 5 bases from J, leaving 21 bases between. The CDR3 runs 17 residues. From germline, CDR1 is SGHNT and CDR2 YYREEE (reference sequence). CDR3 coding DNA: TGTGCCAGCAGCATTGGCCCTCGGCCCGTAGTTACCGGGGAGCTGTTTTTT. Its translation: CASSIGPRPVVTGELFF.

Comments on this clone: The same CDR3 also results from other DNA sequences found in this sample. The CDR3 DNA reads TGCGCCAGCAGCTTGGGTTTGGGCCCAGATACGCAGTATTTT. Translation: CASSLGLGPDTQYF. The gene calls are TRBV5-1 and TRBJ2-3; no reliable D call. This CDR3 region has 14 residues. V was clipped by 0 bases and J by 4 bases, with 9 bases between them. Germline CDR1 reads SGHRS; CDR2 reads YFSETQ.

The count of this clone is one. Other nucleotide sequences from this sample produce the same CDR3. The gene calls are TRBV5-1 and TRBJ2-1; D remains unclear. CDR3 length: 13 residues. Trimming stripped 5 bases from V and 0 bases from J, with 6 bases between. Germline-derived CDR1 and CDR2 are SGHRS and YFSETQ. In DNA, the CDR3 is TGCGCCAGCAGTATTAGCTCCTACAATGAGCAGTTCTTC. It codes for CASSISSYNEQFF.

This CDR3 reads CASSFTSGAYNEQFF. The DNA for the CDR3 is TGTGCCAGCAGCTTCACAAGCGGGGCCTACAATGAGCAGTTCTTC. The V call is TRBV7-9, the J call TRBJ2-1, with 7 positions matching TRBD2. The CDR3 is made up of 15 amino acids. Germline V gene lookup returns CDR1 SEHNR and CDR2 FQNEAQ (reference sequence). V dropped 3 bases and J dropped 2; count of bases not matched to a gene: 4.

This rearrangement joins TRBV5-1 to TRBJ1-2; 10 bases agree with TRBD1. The ends lost 2 bases at V and 8 bases at J; junction bases unmatched: 3. Per the germline V gene, CDR1 is SGHRS and CDR2 is YFSETQ. The CDR3 totals 13 residues. CDR3: CASSLGTGVGYTF. The CDR3 DNA reads TGCGCCAGCAGCTTAGGGACAGGGGTAGGCTACACCTTC.

This CDR3 reads CASSVASGQGASEQYF. The CDR3, as DNA: TGTGCCAGCAGCGTAGCCTCGGGACAGGGGGCAAGTGAGCAGTACTTC. V is TRBV9 and J is TRBJ2-7; 12 bases align to TRBD1. CDR3 length: 16 amino acids. Germline V CDR1 and CDR2: SGDLS, YYNGEE. J was trimmed by 7 bases and V by 0 bases; bases with no gene match: 8.

This clone was detected only once. The rearrangement uses TRBV5-1 and TRBJ2-3, with TRBD2 matching 13 bases. This CDR3 has 17 amino acids. Germline V lookup: CDR1 SGHRS, CDR2 YFSETQ. V was clipped by 0 bases and J by 5 bases; unmatched bases: 6. DNA for the CDR3: TGCGCCAGCAGCTTGGAGGGACTAGCGGGATCGGTAGATACGCAGTATTTT. Translation: CASSLEGLAGSVDTQYF. Complete variable domain (other parts from reference TRBV5-1 and TRBJ2-3): KAGVTQTPRYLIKTRGQQVTLSCSPISGHRSVSWYQQTPGQGLQFLFEYFSETQRNKGNFPGRFSGRQFSNSRSEMNVSTLELGDSALYLCASSLEGLAGSVDTQYFGPGTRLTVL.

The chain employs TRBV9 and TRBJ2-7; TRBD2 agrees at 9 bases. This CDR3 is 16 amino acids long. Per the germline V gene, CDR1 is SGDLS and CDR2 is YYNGEE. V was pared by 0 bases and J by 1 base, with 5 bases of the junction left unmatched. CDR3 sequence: CASSVGASGKSYEQYF. CDR3 nucleotides: TGTGCCAGCAGCGTAGGAGCTAGCGGGAAATCCTACGAGCAGTACTTC.

The rearrangement joins TRBV7-9 to TRBJ2-3; perhaps TRBD1 as D (5 bases). V lost 6 bases to trimming and J lost 0 bases, with 19 bases between them. This CDR3 region has 17 residues. Germline CDR1 reads SEHNR; CDR2 reads FQNEAQ (reference sequence). CDR3 loop: CASSYRGHRKSTDTQYF. CDR3 DNA: TGTGCCAGCAGTTATAGGGGTCACAGGAAGAGCACAGATACGCAGTATTTT.

The chain joins TRBV4-1 to TRBJ2-2, with 10 bases matching TRBD2. The CDR3 spans 17 residues. After removal of 4 bases from V and 3 bases from J, the junction contained 8 bases not matched to a gene. Germline lookup yields CDR1 MGHRA and CDR2 YSYEKL. This CDR3 is CASSPLAGVKHTGELFF. The CDR3 DNA reads TGCGCCAGCAGCCCTCTAGCGGGAGTGAAGCACACCGGGGAGCTGTTTTTT.

This rearrangement joins TRBV7-8 to TRBJ2-7; 7 nucleotides align to TRBD1. Germline values: CDR1 SGHVS, CDR2 FQNEAQ. There are 14 residues in the CDR3. Trimming cost V 5 bases and J 2 bases; bases outside gene matches: 6. CDR3 in amino acids: CASSPRDSAYEQYF. The CDR3 region has the DNA TGTGCCAGCAGCCCCCGGGACAGCGCCTACGAGCAGTACTTC. Full variable domain (remainder filled in from reference TRBV7-8 and TRBJ2-7): GAGVSQSPRYKVAKRGQDVALRCDPISGHVSLFWYQQALGQGPEFLTYFQNEAQLDKSGLPSDRFFAERPEGSVSTLKIQRTQQEDSAVYLCASSPRDSAYEQYFGPGTRLTVT.

The chain uses TRBV28 and TRBJ1-2, with unresolved D. Trimming cost V 6 bases and J 8 bases, with 16 bases left between them. There are 13 residues in the CDR3. Germline V CDR1 and CDR2: MDHEN, SYDVKM. The CDR3 bases are TGTGCCAGCAGCCAACCGGATTTCGGGGGCTACACCTTC. As protein: CASSQPDFGGYTF.

The chain employs TRBV19 and TRBJ2-7; TRBD1 matches 9 bases. The V gene end was trimmed by 5 bases and the J gene end by 4 bases; junction bases not matched to a gene: 6. This CDR3 has 14 amino acids. Germline CDR1 reads LNHDA; CDR2 reads SQIVND (reference sequence). CDR3 nucleotides: TGTGCCAGTAGTCCCGGGACAGGGACTTACGAGCAGTACTTC. Translating it yields CASSPGTGTYEQYF.

V and J are TRBV7-8 and TRBJ2-7; 7 nucleotides agree with TRBD2. Trimming took 10 bases from V and 0 from J; bases not matched to a gene: 9. This CDR3 has 14 residues. The V gene's germline CDR1 is SGHVS and CDR2 FQNEAQ. CDR3 DNA: TGTGCCACCAGACTAGCCAGGTTCTCCTACGAGCAGTACTTC. Its protein product is CATRLARFSYEQYF.

The chain employs TRBV5-1 and TRBJ1-2; weak D call: TRBD1 (6 bases). Germline V gene lookup returns CDR1 SGHRS and CDR2 YFSETQ. The CDR3 runs 15 residues. Trimming stripped 0 bases from V and 3 bases from J, with 12 bases between. The CDR3 DNA is TGCGCCAGCAGCTTGGATCGTAGGACAGACTATGGCTACACCTTC. Translation: CASSLDRRTDYGYTF.

The chain uses TRBV7-2 and TRBJ1-5; 8 bases fit TRBD1. Germline CDR1 reads SGHTA; CDR2 reads FQGNSA. The V gene end was trimmed by 5 bases and the J gene end by 7 bases; junction bases not matched to a gene: 10. The CDR3 has 15 residues. The CDR3 here is CASSLTRGLGQPQHF. Here the CDR3 DNA reads TGTGCCAGCAGCCTTACCAGGGGGCTTGGCCAGCCCCAGCATTTT.